The 26 T cell receptor beta chains given below trace back to one sample, sequenced in a study of T cell clonotyping in hematopoietic cell transplantation. Time point denoted: recipient sample about 28 days before transplant, after cytoreduction. TCRdb's table, derived via immunoSEQ multiplex PCR, lists solely in-frame clones and lacks some. In the table there are roughly 24,000 clones, around 84% of which are singletons. Sequencing was performed on peripheral blood mononuclear cells, taken before stem cell transplant. The origin of the receptors is a woman between 55 and 75 years old with acute myeloid leukemia. Some clones in this sample may be carry-over from other donors' samples.

This clone came up a few times. The chain uses TRBV7-6 and TRBJ1-1; the D is unclear. The germline CDR1 and CDR2 sequences are SGHVS and FNYEAQ. The V and J ends lost 5 bases and 2 bases respectively, with 12 bases between them. The length of the CDR3 is 14 residues. The CDR3 region has the DNA TGTGCCAGCAGCGCGGACGGAGAAAACACTGAAGCTTTCTTT. It specifies CASSADGENTEAFF.

The V call is TRBV7-2, the J call TRBJ2-1; unclear D gene. This CDR3 spans 13 amino acids. CDR1 and CDR2 (germline): SGHTA, FQGNSA. V lost 8 bases to trimming and J lost 7 bases, with 15 bases between them. The CDR3 nucleotides read TGTGCCAGCGCCCCCGGCGGATTGAATGAGCAGTTCTTC. This sequence encodes CASAPGGLNEQFF.

This chain connects TRBV9 to TRBJ2-5; 7 bases map to TRBD2. CDR1 is SGDLS, CDR2 YYNGEE, per germline. The CDR3 sequence is 14 residues long. With 0 bases clipped from V and 3 bases from J, the junction kept 2 bases outside the gene matches. As DNA, the CDR3 is TGTGCCAGCAGCGTAGATGGGGGGGAAGAGACCCAGTACTTC. Translated, it gives CASSVDGGEETQYF.

This rearrangement joins TRBV19 to TRBJ1-6, with D tentatively TRBD1 (6 bases). The CDR3 sequence is 17 residues long. Germline-derived CDR1 and CDR2 are LNHDA and SQIVND (reference sequence). Trimming cost V 3 bases and J 14 bases, with 26 bases left between them. The CDR3 region is CASSIGGLAGRTMSLHF. CDR3 nucleotide sequence: TGTGCCAGTAGTATCGGGGGCCTGGCCGGAAGGACTATGTCCCTCCACTTT.

Written as DNA, the CDR3 is TGTGCCAGCACGTCGGTAGAGACCCAGTACTTC. Translated: CASTSVETQYF. V and J are TRBV28 and TRBJ2-5; D not certain. V was pared by 7 bases and J by 4 bases, with 7 bases between. Germline V gives CDR1 MDHEN, CDR2 SYDVKM. The CDR3 consists of 11 residues.

The chain combines TRBV6-5 with TRBJ1-2, with TRBD1 matching over 10 bases. Trimming cost V 6 bases and J 6 bases; bases outside gene matches: 4. CDR1 and CDR2 from the germline V gene are MNHEY and SVGAGI. The CDR3 extends over 13 amino acids. Here the CDR3 reads CASRGDRGNGYTF. For the CDR3, the DNA is TGTGCCAGCAGAGGGGACAGGGGAAATGGCTACACCTTC.

The chain recombines TRBV15 with TRBJ2-1, with TRBD1 identical over 10 bases. The J segment lost 4 bases and the V segment lost 1 base, leaving 4 bases of the junction unmatched. Germline V gene sequence: CDR1 LNHNV, CDR2 YYDKDF (reference sequence). The CDR3 length is 16 residues. The CDR3 loop is CATSRALDRGYNEQFF. CDR3 bases: TGTGCCACCAGCAGAGCCCTGGACAGGGGGTACAATGAGCAGTTCTTC.

The genes are TRBV4-1 and TRBJ1-4; D is unclear. V lost 3 bases and J 10 bases, leaving 12 bases between the germline ends. This CDR3 region has 13 residues. Per the germline V gene, CDR1 is MGHRA and CDR2 is YSYEKL. CDR3 in DNA: TGCGCCAGCAGCCAGACAAATACTGGAAAACTGTTTTTT. Its protein is CASSQTNTGKLFF.

J is TRBJ1-1 and V is TRBV5-5, with no clear D. The CDR3 has 16 residues. V was trimmed by 2 bases and J by 0 bases, leaving 14 bases between them. In germline, CDR1 is SGHKS, CDR2 YYEKEE (reference sequence). The CDR3 bases are TGTGCCAGCAGCTTATTTTACGGGATCTTGAACACTGAAGCTTTCTTT. Translating gives CASSLFYGILNTEAFF.

The chain links TRBV6-5 to TRBJ2-1, with 9 bases aligning to TRBD2. J lost 2 bases, V lost 5 bases, and 4 bases had no gene match. The germline V gene encodes CDR1 MNHEY and CDR2 SVGAGI. CDR3 length equals 15 residues. The CDR3 sequence: CASSALAGAYNEQFF. The CDR3 DNA reads as TGTGCCAGCAGTGCGTTAGCGGGAGCCTACAATGAGCAGTTCTTC.

The chain employs TRBV6-1 and TRBJ2-1; D uncertain. The CDR3 runs to 15 residues. Between the trimmed V and J ends, which lost 2 bases and 4 bases, there was a span of 12 bases. Per the germline V gene, CDR1 is MNHNS and CDR2 is SASEGT. The CDR3 loop reads CASSESPTPYNEQFF. As DNA, the CDR3 is TGTGCCAGCAGTGAATCTCCTACACCTTACAATGAGCAGTTCTTC.

This chain connects TRBV14 to TRBJ2-7; D remains ambiguous. V lost 4 bases and J 0 bases, leaving 10 bases between the germline ends. From germline, CDR1 is SGHDN and CDR2 FVKESK. The CDR3 runs 14 residues. The CDR3 spells CASSPFLSSYEQYF. As DNA, the CDR3 is TGTGCCAGCAGCCCATTCCTGAGCTCCTACGAGCAGTACTTC.

The chain joins TRBV14 to TRBJ2-7; 7 nucleotides align to TRBD2. With 4 bases clipped from V and 0 bases from J, the junction kept 3 bases outside the gene matches. The CDR3 runs 14 residues. Looked up from germline, CDR1 is SGHDN and CDR2 is FVKESK. Here the CDR3 reads CASSPSGGSYEQYF. The CDR3 nucleotides are TGTGCCAGCAGCCCTAGCGGCGGCTCCTACGAGCAGTACTTC.

The chain joins TRBV7-2 to TRBJ1-5; D is ambiguous. Trimming removed 1 base at V and 0 bases at J, with 10 bases between. The CDR3 is made up of 16 amino acids. Germline V gene data show CDR1 as SGHTA and CDR2 as FQGNSA. The CDR3 loop is CASSLGQFYSNQPQHF. CDR3 DNA sequence: TGTGCCAGCAGCTTAGGCCAATTCTATAGCAATCAGCCCCAGCATTTT.

The chain combines TRBV6-4 with TRBJ2-6; D is unresolved. Germline-derived CDR1 and CDR2 are MRHNA and SNTAGT. With 5 bases removed from V and 0 bases from J, the gap between germline ends came to 11 bases. The CDR3 length is 16 residues. The CDR3 DNA reads TGTGCCAGCAGTCCCTCCGAAGTCTCTGGGGCCAACGTCCTGACTTTC. It encodes CASSPSEVSGANVLTF.

This clone was seen only once. V gene TRBV9 combines with J gene TRBJ2-7; either TRBD1 or TRBD2 may supply D (5 bases each). V dropped 0 bases and J dropped 0 bases, with 10 bases sitting between them. This CDR3 is 15 amino acids long. Germline values: CDR1 SGDLS, CDR2 YYNGEE. CDR3 in amino acids: CASSVAVGGSYEQYF. The CDR3 nucleotides read TGTGCCAGCAGCGTAGCTGTTGGGGGCTCCTACGAGCAGTACTTC.

The CDR3 DNA sequence: TGTGCCAGCAGCCTTGGAACCGACACCTACGAGCAGTACTTC. Translating gives CASSLGTDTYEQYF. The chain has TRBV7-9 and TRBJ2-7; D remains unclear. Germline V gene sequence: CDR1 SEHNR, CDR2 FQNEAQ (reference sequence). V was cut by 5 bases and J by 2 bases, with 13 bases left in between. CDR3 size: 14 residues. The variable domain in full, with the rest retrieved from reference TRBV7-9 and TRBJ2-7, is DTGVSQNPRHKITKRGQNVTFRCDPISEHNRLYWYRQTLGQGPEFLTYFQNEAQLEKSRLLSDRFSAERPKGSFSTLEIQRTEQGDSAMYLCASSLGTDTYEQYFGPGTRLTVT.

In this sample, this clone turned up a few times. CDR3 region: CASSLTGNYGYTF. The CDR3 coding sequence is TGTGCCAGCAGTCTAACCGGGAACTATGGCTACACCTTC. The V gene is TRBV2, the J gene TRBJ1-2; the D is unclear. Germline loops: CDR1 SNHLY, CDR2 FYNNEI. The CDR3 is made up of 13 amino acids. V was cut by 5 bases and J by 2 bases, with 9 bases left in between.

In this sample, this clone turned up a few times. J is TRBJ2-1 and V is TRBV7-9, with D perhaps matching TRBD1 (6 bases). The ends were cut back, 7 bases at V and 1 base at J, with 11 bases in the middle. CDR1 SEHNR and CDR2 FQNEAQ come from the germline V gene (reference sequence). The CDR3 covers 14 residues. The CDR3: CASIGRGSYNEQFF. The CDR3 coding sequence is TGTGCCAGCATAGGTAGGGGGTCCTACAATGAGCAGTTCTTC.

The rearrangement links TRBV28 to TRBJ2-5; D remains ambiguous. Germline CDR1 reads MDHEN; CDR2 reads SYDVKM. V lost 8 bases to trimming and J lost 2 bases, with 15 bases between them. This CDR3 is 14 amino acids long. This chain's CDR3 is CASHQPHRQETQYF. The CDR3 DNA reads as TGTGCCAGCCACCAACCTCACAGACAAGAGACCCAGTACTTC. The whole variable domain, filled in from reference TRBV28 and TRBJ2-5, reads DVKVTQSSRYLVKRTGEKVFLECVQDMDHENMFWYRQDPGLGLRLIYFSYDVKMKEKGDIPEGYSVSREKKERFSLILESASTNQTSMYLCASHQPHRQETQYFGPGTRLLVL.

V gene TRBV7-9 combines with J gene TRBJ2-2; D is perhaps TRBD1 (6 bases). In germline, CDR1 is SEHNR, CDR2 FQNEAQ (reference sequence). This CDR3 is built from 15 residues. Trimming took 6 bases from V and 3 from J, leaving 14 bases between them. CDR3 DNA: TGTGCCAGCAGGATGATACAGGGTGACACCGGGGAGCTGTTTTTT. Amino acid sequence: CASRMIQGDTGELFF.

The chain uses TRBV6-5 and TRBJ2-7; either TRBD1 or TRBD2 may fit D (5 bases each). Germline V lookup: CDR1 MNHEY, CDR2 SVGAGI. Trimming shortened V by 2 bases and J by 2 bases, and 13 bases separated the two germline ends. This CDR3 region has 15 residues. The CDR3 DNA reads as TGTGCCAGCAGTTACAGGGCAGGGAGAACCTACGAGCAGTACTTC. Its translation: CASSYRAGRTYEQYF.

This clone occurred a few times. The rearrangement uses TRBV6-5 and TRBJ2-2; 7 positions match TRBD2. J was trimmed by 3 bases and V by 3 bases; bases with no gene match: 7. The CDR3 length is 16 residues. The V gene's germline CDR1 is MNHEY and CDR2 SVGAGI. The CDR3, as DNA: TGTGCCAGCAGTTATACGGCTAGCGGAGACACCGGGGAGCTGTTTTTT. Translated: CASSYTASGDTGELFF.

This clone showed up just a few times. The chain couples TRBV6-1 to TRBJ2-7; TRBD1 or TRBD2 may be the D gene (5 bases each). The V end lost 0 bases, the J end lost 2 bases, and 8 bases lay between the germline ends. CDR3 length: 14 amino acids. Germline-derived CDR1 and CDR2 are MNHNS and SASEGT. CDR3 coding DNA: TGTGCCAGCAGTGAAGCGAGGGGCCCCTACGAGCAGTACTTC. This codes for CASSEARGPYEQYF.

The J gene is TRBJ1-2, the V gene TRBV10-3; 8 nucleotides align to TRBD1. The junction had 4 bases not matched to a gene; V was cut back by 4 bases and J by 3 bases. The CDR3 length is 14 residues. Germline CDR1 and CDR2: ENHRY and SYGVKD. CDR3 sequence: CAISGQGTDYGYTF. DNA of the CDR3: TGTGCCATCAGTGGACAGGGGACAGACTATGGCTACACCTTC.

This chain connects TRBV11-3 to TRBJ2-1, with 9 bases aligning to TRBD2. The CDR3 is 17 residues long. The V gene's germline CDR1 is SGHNT and CDR2 YENEEA. V gave up 1 base and J gave up 5 bases; unmatched junction bases: 9. The CDR3 sequence: CASSLGAGGGVDNEQFF. The CDR3 DNA follows: TGTGCCAGCAGCTTAGGAGCGGGAGGAGGGGTTGACAATGAGCAGTTCTTC.